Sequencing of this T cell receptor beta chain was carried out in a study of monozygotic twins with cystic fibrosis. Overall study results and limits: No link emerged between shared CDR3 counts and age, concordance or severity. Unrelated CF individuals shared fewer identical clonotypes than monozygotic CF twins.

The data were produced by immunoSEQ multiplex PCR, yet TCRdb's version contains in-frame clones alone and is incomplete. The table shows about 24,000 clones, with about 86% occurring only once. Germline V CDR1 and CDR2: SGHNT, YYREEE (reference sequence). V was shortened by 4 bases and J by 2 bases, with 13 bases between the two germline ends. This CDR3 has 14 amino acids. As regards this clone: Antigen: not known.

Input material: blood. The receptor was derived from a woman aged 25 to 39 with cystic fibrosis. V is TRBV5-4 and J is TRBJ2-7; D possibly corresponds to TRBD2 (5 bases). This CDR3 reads CASSGQRDPYEQYF. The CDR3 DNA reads TGTGCCAGCAGCGGGCAGAGGGATCCCTACGAGCAGTACTTC.